This is a list of T cell receptor beta chains from one sample in a study of blood T cell repertoires in COVID-19. Only in-frame clones appear in the TCRdb table, and some are missing; sequencing was by immunoSEQ multiplex PCR. The sample includes roughly 300,000 clones, around 85% of them seen just once. The specimen was peripheral blood. Receptor source: a young woman with COVID-19, enrolled during active disease. Both conserved end residues are part of each CDR3. D genes are given only for firm matches. Clone size is stated in some rows and not others, as once, few, many or a class when expanded.

D gene	V gene	J gene	clone size	CDR3 DNA	CDR3 protein
-	TRBV7-9	TRBJ1-3	-	TGTGCCAGCAGCTTAGTCGGGGGGCTCTCTGGAAACACCATATATTTT	CASSLVGGLSGNTIYF
-	TRBV28	TRBJ1-2	-	TGTGCCAGCAGTTTGAGCCCGGGGGGCTACACCTTC	CASSLSPGGYTF
TRBD2	TRBV10-3	TRBJ2-1	-	TGTGCCATCAGTGGACTAGCGGGGGGGCTTCTGGGTTCGTACAATGAGCAGTTCTTC	CAISGLAGGLLGSYNEQFF
-	TRBV2	TRBJ2-5	-	TGTGCCAGCAGGGAGTACCAAGAGACCCAGTACTTC	CASREYQETQYF
TRBD2	TRBV15	TRBJ2-1	once	TGTGCCACCAGCACTCGGGGATATGGGGCGGCGGGGGGGTATGAGCAGTTCTTC	CATSTRGYGAAGGYEQFF
-	TRBV7-8	TRBJ2-7	few	TGTGCCAGCAGCTTAGCAGGGGGGGAATCCTACGAGCAGTACTTC	CASSLAGGESYEQYF
TRBD1	TRBV5-1	TRBJ1-6	once	TGCGCCAGCAGCTTGGGACCCAGGGGGCACTCCTATAATTCACCCCTCCACTTT	CASSLGPRGHSYNSPLHF
-	TRBV5-6	TRBJ1-2	-	TGTGCCAGCAGTTCCGCGACCGGGACACACAAGAGGGGCTACACCTTC	CASSSATGTHKRGYTF
-	TRBV18	TRBJ2-3	many	TGTGCCAGCTCAGGAGCCGACTACCTATACCGACCAGATACGCAGTATTTT	CASSGADYLYRPDTQYF
-	TRBV6-5	TRBJ2-3	-	TGTGCCAGCATGAGCGGAGCGTACACAGATACGCAGTATTTT	CASMSGAYTDTQYF
-	TRBV5-1	TRBJ1-5	-	TGCGCCAGCAGCTTGGCGGGGTATGGCAATCAGCCCCAGCATTTT	CASSLAGYGNQPQHF
-	TRBV5-6	TRBJ2-7	once	TGTGCCAGCAGCTTGGATTCGGAGGGGGCGGACGAGCAGTACTTC	CASSLDSEGADEQYF
TRBD1	TRBV18	TRBJ2-7	-	TGTGCCAGCTCACCCGATCCGGGACAGGGGGACCACGAGCAGTACTTC	CASSPDPGQGDHEQYF
-	TRBV9	TRBJ2-3	-	TGTGCCAGCACCGATCCGGGGGCAGATACGCAGTATTTT	CASTDPGADTQYF
-	TRBV6-5	TRBJ1-1	-	TGTGCCAGCACTCGGGCAGGGTTCGTGGCTGAAGCTTTCTTT	CASTRAGFVAEAFF
TRBD1	TRBV30	TRBJ1-5	-	TGTGCCTGGGGCTTGGGACAGGGGATAAGTCAGCCCCAGCATTTT	CAWGLGQGISQPQHF